The clone carrying this T cell receptor (beta chain) came up a few times. Its antigen is not known. V shed 4 bases and J shed 1 base, with 10 bases lying between them. This CDR3 contains 14 residues. Germline-derived CDR1 and CDR2 are LNHNV and YYDKDF (reference sequence). These data belong to a study of beta chain features in type 1 diabetes. Whole-study results and caveats: In these data, an HLA type influence on TCRB rearrangement remained unresolved.

The entirety of the isolated RNA underwent reverse transcription, so expressed TCRB transcripts were sequenced. About 3.57 million reads, on average, came from each naive, central memory and regulatory T cell sample. Method: immunoSEQ multiplex PCR; TCRdb's copy keeps in-frame clones and lacks some. Here the sample spans hundreds of thousands of clones, roughly 17% being singletons. The chain uses TRBV15 and TRBJ2-5, with TRBD1 as a possible D gene (6 bases). This clonotype was sampled from a young woman in good health. Sequenced sample: naive CD4+ T cells from blood. This CDR3 is CATSKGQSQETQYF. DNA for the CDR3: TGTGCCACCAGCAAAGGACAGAGCCAAGAGACCCAGTACTTC.